The 28 T cell receptor beta chains below all came from one sample that was sequenced in a study of cytomegalovirus exposure and HLA in healthy donors. The PCR employed 60 Vbeta primers together with 13 Jbeta primers. The protocol was immunoSEQ multiplex PCR, while the TCRdb copy is restricted to in-frame clones and leaves out a portion. Counted here are 100,000 to 150,000 clones, about 80% occurring once; the ten biggest clones make up around 3.6%. The sequencing sample was made of PBMCs. The receptor source for this set is a man aged 40-49 years in good health and CMV-seronegative.

The rearrangement uses TRBV2 and TRBJ1-5; 7 nucleotides match TRBD1. V shed 7 bases, J shed 5 bases, and the junction held 5 bases outside the gene matches. Germline values: CDR1 SNHLY, CDR2 FYNNEI. The CDR3 is 13 amino acids. CDR3 loop: CASIDRAYQPQHF. CDR3 in DNA: TGTGCCAGCATCGACAGGGCGTATCAGCCCCAGCATTTT.

This rearrangement joins TRBV5-6 to TRBJ1-2, with 7 positions matching TRBD1. This CDR3 is built from 14 residues. CDR1 is SGHDT and CDR2 is YYEEEE in the germline V gene. The trim removed 4 bases at V and 4 bases at J, leaving 7 bases unmatched. The CDR3 sequence is CASSPNDRAYGYTF. The CDR3 coding sequence is TGTGCCAGCAGCCCGAACGACAGGGCCTATGGCTACACCTTC. Combining the CDR3 with reference TRBV5-6 and TRBJ1-2 gives the whole variable domain DAGVTQSPTHLIKTRGQQVTLRCSPKSGHDTVSWYQQALGQGPQFIFQYYEEEERQRGNFPDRFSGHQFPNYSSELNVNALLLGDSALYLCASSPNDRAYGYTFGSGTRLTVV.

The chain recombines TRBV19 with TRBJ1-5; tentatively, D is TRBD1 (5 bases). Trimming stripped 7 bases from V and 3 bases from J, with 16 bases between. The CDR3 runs 15 residues. Per germline, CDR1 LNHDA and CDR2 SQIVND (reference sequence). Here the CDR3 reads CASTLGRTNNQPQHF. The CDR3 region has the DNA TGTGCCAGTACTTTAGGACGGACAAACAATCAGCCCCAGCATTTT.

J is TRBJ2-7 and V is TRBV7-2, with TRBD1 matching 7 bases. The CDR3 has 14 amino acids. In germline, CDR1 is SGHTA, CDR2 FQGNSA. V lost 5 bases, J lost 3 bases, and 7 bases stayed unmatched. The CDR3: CASSLRGQYYEQYF. In nucleotides, the CDR3 is TGTGCCAGCAGCCTTAGGGGACAGTACTACGAGCAGTACTTC.

The chain is built from TRBV2 and TRBJ1-2; the match to TRBD1 covers 8 bases. Trimming took 7 bases from V and 5 from J; bases not matched to a gene: 9. CDR3 length: 14 amino acids. Germline CDR1 SNHLY, CDR2 FYNNEI. The CDR3 DNA sequence: TGTGCCAGCAACCCCAGCCGGACAGGGTATGGCTACACCTTC. Translated, it gives CASNPSRTGYGYTF.

CDR3 DNA sequence: TGTGCCAGTAGGTGGGAGGGCACTGAAGCTTTCTTT. Translation gives CASRWEGTEAFF. This sequence joins TRBV19 and TRBJ1-1; D is ambiguous. CDR1 and CDR2 from the germline V gene are LNHDA and SQIVND (reference sequence). Trimming pared 6 bases from V and 4 bases from J, leaving 9 bases between. The CDR3 is 12 residues long.

This clone was picked up a small number of times. J is TRBJ1-2 and V is TRBV7-2; TRBD1 is a possible D gene (5 bases). Germline V gene lookup returns CDR1 SGHTA and CDR2 FQGNSA. Trimming shortened V by 4 bases and J by 4 bases, and 13 bases separated the two germline ends. This CDR3 contains 14 residues. This chain's CDR3 is CASSSRQSTYGYTF. CDR3 nucleotide sequence: TGTGCCAGCAGCTCGAGACAGAGTACCTATGGCTACACCTTC.

The chain joins TRBV19 to TRBJ1-2; D is uncertain. CDR1 LNHDA and CDR2 SQIVND come from the germline V gene (reference sequence). Between the trimmed V and J ends, which lost 9 bases and 8 bases, there was a span of 16 bases. This CDR3 comprises 12 residues. The CDR3 is CASSPRFGGYTF. CDR3 sequence (DNA): TGTGCCAGCTCGCCTCGATTCGGGGGCTACACCTTC.

This rearrangement joins TRBV27 to TRBJ2-7; perhaps TRBD1 as D (6 bases). Germline V CDR1 and CDR2: MNHEY, SMNVEV (reference sequence). Deletions cut 2 bases from V and 5 bases from J, with 13 bases between. The CDR3 is 14 amino acids. The CDR3 here is CASSLGQGLDEQYF. The CDR3 region has the DNA TGTGCCAGCAGTTTAGGGCAGGGGTTGGACGAGCAGTACTTC.

The rearrangement uses TRBV9 and TRBJ1-5; 8 nucleotides match TRBD1. V lost 4 bases and J lost 8; bases outside the gene matches: 11. The CDR3 is 15 residues long. CDR1 is SGDLS, CDR2 YYNGEE, per germline. CDR3 protein: CASSQSGTGYEPQHF. The CDR3 nucleotides read TGTGCCAGCAGCCAATCCGGGACAGGTTATGAGCCCCAGCATTTT.

This clone appeared a few times. V and J are TRBV20-1 and TRBJ2-3, with a possible D match to TRBD1 (5 bases). The CDR3 consists of 10 residues. CDR1 and CDR2 from the germline V gene are DFQATT and SNEGSKA (reference sequence). V was cut by 8 bases and J by 4 bases, with 7 bases left in between. CDR3 sequence (DNA): TGCAGTCTAGGGGCAGATACGCAGTATTTT. It codes for CSLGADTQYF.

The J gene is TRBJ2-2, the V gene TRBV5-1; 8 positions match TRBD1. CDR1 is SGHRS and CDR2 is YFSETQ in the germline V gene. The CDR3 is 15 amino acids. The J segment lost 4 bases and the V segment lost 6 bases, leaving 8 bases of the junction unmatched. Written as DNA, the CDR3 is TGCGCCAGCATATCGTCAGGGGGCATCACCGGGGAGCTGTTTTTT. Protein product: CASISSGGITGELFF.

The chain links TRBV15 to TRBJ1-5; maybe TRBD1 (6 bases). Trimming stripped 5 bases from V and 3 bases from J, with 8 bases between. This CDR3 spans 13 amino acids. In germline, CDR1 is LNHNV, CDR2 YYDKDF (reference sequence). The CDR3 DNA is TGTGCCACCAGCGGGGGGGCCAATCAGCCCCAGCATTTT. It specifies CATSGGANQPQHF. The full variable domain, rest sourced from reference TRBV15 and TRBJ1-5, is DAMVIQNPRYQVTQFGKPVTLSCSQTLNHNVMYWYQQKSSQAPKLLFHYYDKDFNNEADTPDNFQSRRPNTSFCFLDIRSPGLGDTAMYLCATSGGANQPQHFGDGTRLSIL.

The chain couples TRBV2 to TRBJ2-3; TRBD1 agrees at 11 bases. The V gene end was trimmed by 9 bases and the J gene end by 4 bases; junction bases not matched to a gene: 9. CDR1 and CDR2 from the germline V gene are SNHLY and FYNNEI. The CDR3 runs 15 residues. In nucleotides, the CDR3 is TGTGCCAGTGTTGGGACAGGGGGAAGATCAGATACGCAGTATTTT. Amino acids: CASVGTGGRSDTQYF.

The V and J genes are TRBV28 and TRBJ1-6; no reliable D call. The CDR3 contains 16 residues. V was trimmed by 1 base and J by 3 bases, leaving 10 bases between them. Germline V CDR1 and CDR2: MDHEN, SYDVKM. The CDR3 is CASSLLRENYNSPLHF. The CDR3 nucleotides are TGTGCCAGCAGTTTATTGAGGGAAAACTATAATTCACCCCTCCACTTT.

The CDR3, as DNA: TGCAGCGTTGTTCTGGGCGGGAAACTGTTTTTT. Translated, it gives CSVVLGGKLFF. The J gene is TRBJ1-4, the V gene TRBV29-1; the D is unclear. This CDR3 region has 11 residues. V shed 4 bases and J shed 11 bases, with 11 bases lying between them. Germline values: CDR1 SQVTM, CDR2 ANQGSEA.

The chain has TRBV28 and TRBJ2-1; TRBD2 matches 14 bases. CDR3 size: 15 residues. J lost 7 bases, V lost 4 bases, and 3 bases had no gene match. CDR1 and CDR2 (germline): MDHEN, SYDVKM. The CDR3 nucleotides are TGTGCCAGCAGTTCCGGACTAGCGGGGGGAAATGAGCAGTTCTTC. Its translation is CASSSGLAGGNEQFF.

V is TRBV13 and J is TRBJ1-1; D is possibly TRBD1 (6 bases). The CDR3 length is 14 residues. Per the germline V gene, CDR1 is PRHDT and CDR2 is FYEKMQ (reference sequence). Deletions cut 1 base from V and 4 bases from J, with 10 bases between. The CDR3 here is CASSLDRDRTEAFF. The CDR3 bases are TGTGCCAGCAGCTTAGACAGGGACCGCACTGAAGCTTTCTTT.

The rearrangement joins TRBV19 to TRBJ1-1; D unclear. The CDR3 runs to 12 residues. Trimming cost V 7 bases and J 4 bases, with 10 bases left between them. Germline V gene sequence: CDR1 LNHDA, CDR2 SQIVND (reference sequence). In nucleotides, the CDR3 is TGTGCCAGTATGCGGGAGGCCACTGAAGCTTTCTTT. Translating gives CASMREATEAFF.

The genes are TRBV21-1 and TRBJ2-7; the D call in the table, TRBD2, was not verified against the DNA. TRBV21-1 is designated a pseudogene. The CDR3 runs to 15 residues. The chain's CDR3 is CASSKGEGWSYEQYF. For the CDR3, the DNA is TGTGCCAGCAGCAAGGGGGAGGGATGGTCCTACGAGCAGTACTTC.

V and J are TRBV27 and TRBJ2-5; tentatively, D is TRBD2 (5 bases). Germline V gene lookup returns CDR1 MNHEY and CDR2 SMNVEV (reference sequence). Trimming stripped 2 bases from V and 5 bases from J, with 6 bases between. The CDR3 totals 12 residues. This chain's CDR3 is CASSLRGETQYF. The CDR3 nucleotides are TGTGCCAGCAGTTTACGAGGGGAGACCCAGTACTTC.

This clone has a handful of counts. This chain uses TRBV2 with TRBJ1-1; D gene unclear. The CDR3 has 13 residues. Germline CDR1 is SNHLY and CDR2 is FYNNEI. The ends were cut back, 8 bases at V and 5 bases at J, with 15 bases in the middle. CDR3 nucleotides: TGTGCCAGCGGCCTGGGGAGGTTAACTGAAGCTTTCTTT. It translates to CASGLGRLTEAFF.

There are a few counts of this clone. The chain carries TRBV27 and TRBJ2-2, with D possibly TRBD2 on 7 matching bases. CDR1 and CDR2 (germline): MNHEY, SMNVEV (reference sequence). This CDR3 comprises 15 residues. With 6 bases removed from V and 6 bases from J, the gap between germline ends came to 17 bases. CDR3: CASRMAGAHPGELFF. As DNA, the CDR3 is TGTGCCAGCAGGATGGCGGGGGCGCATCCCGGGGAGCTGTTTTTT.

V and J are TRBV7-2 and TRBJ1-1; the match to TRBD1 covers 9 bases. Trimming removed 1 base from V and 6 bases from J; junction bases left unmatched: 6. CDR1 and CDR2 from the germline V gene are SGHTA and FQGNSA. The CDR3 is made up of 15 amino acids. The CDR3 loop reads CASSLGSGQGAEAFF. The DNA for the CDR3 is TGTGCCAGCAGCTTAGGATCGGGACAGGGCGCTGAAGCTTTCTTT.

The chain employs TRBV7-2 and TRBJ2-7; 8 bases are a match to TRBD1. The CDR3 is 15 residues long. Per germline, CDR1 SGHTA and CDR2 FQGNSA. With 0 bases clipped from V and 2 bases from J, the junction kept 3 bases outside the gene matches. The CDR3 nucleotides read TGTGCCAGCAGCTTAGCCCCGGACAGGGCCTACGAGCAGTACTTC. Translation gives CASSLAPDRAYEQYF.

The chain combines TRBV7-9 with TRBJ2-1; possible D gene TRBD1, 6 bases. Between the trimmed V and J ends, which lost 1 base and 5 bases, there was a span of 9 bases. The CDR3 contains 14 residues. CDR1 and CDR2 from the germline V gene are SEHNR and FQNEAQ (reference sequence). This CDR3 reads CASSLDQGNNEQFF. The CDR3 DNA reads TGTGCCAGCAGCTTAGATCAGGGGAACAATGAGCAGTTCTTC.

The J gene is TRBJ1-5, the V gene TRBV19, with a tentative D call TRBD1 (6 bases). The V end lost 7 bases, the J end lost 4 bases, and 20 bases lay between the germline ends. Germline V gene lookup returns CDR1 LNHDA and CDR2 SQIVND (reference sequence). The CDR3 runs to 16 residues. CDR3 DNA sequence: TGTGCCAGTAATAGGGGGTCCGTACGACTAAATCAGCCCCAGCATTTT. It specifies CASNRGSVRLNQPQHF.

With regard to this clone: Mismatch with germline at one junction end may stem from a read error. The chain uses TRBV29-1 and TRBJ1-1; TRBD1 might be the D (5 bases). Looked up from germline, CDR1 is SQVTM and CDR2 is ANQGSEA. This CDR3 is built from 12 residues. CDR3 in amino acids: CSAEPQGTEAFF. As DNA, the CDR3 is TGCAGCGCTGAACCCCAGGGCACTGAAGCTTTCTTT.